The clone carrying this T cell receptor beta chain showed up many times. These data come from a study of T cells in Graves' hyperthyroidism and ophthalmopathy. Study overall: At initial diagnosis, before any treatment had begun, peripheral blood was obtained.

Per the germline V gene, CDR1 is MNHEY and CDR2 is SMNVEV (reference sequence). The CDR3 has 13 amino acids. The V end was cut by 8 bases, the J end by 3 bases, with 13 bases between. RNA transcripts gave rise to amplified TCR beta CDR3 regions. A first-round RT-PCR of the TCR CDR3 used the HTBI primer set. TCRdb redid the calling of the multiplex PCR reads with MiXCR, one entry per CDR3 protein. This sample has 600,000 or so distinct CDR3 sequences, with 15% to 20% found just once. The sequenced sample was blood. The rearrangement uses TRBV27 and TRBJ1-1; D gene unclear. The receptor's source is a woman aged 25 to 39 with Graves' hyperthyroidism. CDR3 sequence: CASGLRRDTEAFF. The DNA for the CDR3 is TGTGCCAGCGGACTCCGGAGGGACACTGAAGCTTTCTTT.